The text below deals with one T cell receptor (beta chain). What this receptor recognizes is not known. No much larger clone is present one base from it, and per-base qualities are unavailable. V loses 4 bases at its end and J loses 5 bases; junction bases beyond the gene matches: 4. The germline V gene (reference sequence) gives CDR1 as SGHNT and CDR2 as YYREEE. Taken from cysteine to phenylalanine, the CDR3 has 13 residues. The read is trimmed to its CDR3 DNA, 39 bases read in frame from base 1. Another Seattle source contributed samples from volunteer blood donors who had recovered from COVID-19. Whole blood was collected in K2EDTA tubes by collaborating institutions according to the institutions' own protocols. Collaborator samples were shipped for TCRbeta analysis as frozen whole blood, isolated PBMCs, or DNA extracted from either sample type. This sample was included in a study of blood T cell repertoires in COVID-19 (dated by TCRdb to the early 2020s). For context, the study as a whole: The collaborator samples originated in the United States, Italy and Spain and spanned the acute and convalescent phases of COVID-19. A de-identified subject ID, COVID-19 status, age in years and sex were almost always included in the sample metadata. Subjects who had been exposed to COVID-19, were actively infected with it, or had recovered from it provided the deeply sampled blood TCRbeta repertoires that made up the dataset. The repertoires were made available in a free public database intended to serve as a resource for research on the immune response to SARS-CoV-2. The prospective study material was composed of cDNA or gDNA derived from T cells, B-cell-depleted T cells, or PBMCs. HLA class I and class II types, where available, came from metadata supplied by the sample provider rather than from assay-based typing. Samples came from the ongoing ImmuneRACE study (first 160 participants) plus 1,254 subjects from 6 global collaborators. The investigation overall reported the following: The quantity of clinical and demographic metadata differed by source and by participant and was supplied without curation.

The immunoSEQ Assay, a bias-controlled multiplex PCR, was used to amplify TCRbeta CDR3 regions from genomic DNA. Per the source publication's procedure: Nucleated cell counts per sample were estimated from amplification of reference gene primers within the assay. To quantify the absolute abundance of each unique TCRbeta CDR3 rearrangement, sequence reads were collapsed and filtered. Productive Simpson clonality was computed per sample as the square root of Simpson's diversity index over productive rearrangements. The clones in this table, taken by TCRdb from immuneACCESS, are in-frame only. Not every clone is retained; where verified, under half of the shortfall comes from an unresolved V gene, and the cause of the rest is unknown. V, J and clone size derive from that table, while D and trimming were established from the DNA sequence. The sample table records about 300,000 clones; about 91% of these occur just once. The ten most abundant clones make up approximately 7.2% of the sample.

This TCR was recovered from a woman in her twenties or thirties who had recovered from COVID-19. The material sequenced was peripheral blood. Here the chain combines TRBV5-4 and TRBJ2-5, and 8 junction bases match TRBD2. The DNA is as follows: TGTGCCAGCAGCCCGGGGGGGCACGAGACCCAGTACTTC. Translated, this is CASSPGGHETQYF.